Included here is one T cell receptor beta chain sequence, with context. Its specificity is not known. This sample is drawn from a study of shared clonotypes between healthy human individuals. V lost 7 bases, J lost 0 bases, and 16 bases stayed unmatched. Germline V lookup: CDR1 MDHEN, CDR2 SYDVKM. This CDR3 comprises 21 residues. Naive CD8 cells, CD45RO-negative and positively selected for CCR7, excluded terminally differentiated effector memory CD45RA+ cells. Profiling relied on immunoSEQ multiplex PCR, and the TCRdb table lists in-frame clones only, not all of them. The repertoire holds about 680,000 clones, with about 91% as singletons. Points from the study as a whole: Relative to clonotypes present in all four donors, those not shared had lower generation probabilities. For naive CD4 cells, approximately 5% of clonotypes were shared across four donors. Clonotype sharing among donors was expected to depend on sequencing depth.

The gene calls are TRBV28 and TRBJ2-1; TRBD2 matches at 15 bases. Sequenced input: naive CD8+ T cells sorted from blood. The TCR sequence derives from a man aged 25-40 years in good health. CDR3 loop: CASTLKARTSGRGLSYNEQFF. The CDR3 DNA sequence: TGTGCCAGCACACTCAAAGCCCGGACTAGCGGGAGGGGACTCTCCTACAATGAGCAGTTCTTC.